The 4 T cell receptor beta chains reported below all come from one sample, sequenced in a study of CD8 T cells in Susac syndrome. It was with random hexamers that roughly 0.45 to 1 ug RNA was reverse transcribed. TCRdb reanalysed the immunoSEQ multiplex PCR reads using MiXCR and keeps one entry per CDR3 protein. Of 100,000 to 150,000 distinct CDR3 sequences detected, 65% to 90% appear once; the ten largest clones hold around 0.5%. The sample consisted of CD8+ T cells from PBMCs. The receptors come from a human donor with multiple sclerosis.

V usage is TRBV27 and J usage is TRBJ1-4; the D gene is possibly TRBD1 (5 bases). The CDR3 has 15 residues. With 5 bases removed from V and 7 bases from J, the gap between germline ends came to 17 bases. CDR1 and CDR2 (germline): MNHEY, SMNVEV (reference sequence). Here the CDR3 DNA reads TGTGCCAGCAGTCCGGCCCCTAGAGGGGTTGAAAAACTGTTTTTT. This sequence encodes CASSPAPRGVEKLFF.

This rearrangement joins TRBV7-9 to TRBJ1-5; D remains unclear. CDR1 is SEHNR, CDR2 FQNEAQ, per germline (reference sequence). The CDR3 loop spans 14 amino acids. The V gene lost 6 bases and the J gene lost 3 bases, with 12 bases spanning the gap. The CDR3 sequence is CASSLAGNNQPQHF. CDR3 in DNA: TGTGCCAGCAGTTTGGCGGGGAACAATCAGCCCCAGCATTTT. The full variable domain, rest sourced from reference TRBV7-9 and TRBJ1-5, is DTGVSQNPRHKITKRGQNVTFRCDPISEHNRLYWYRQTLGQGPEFLTYFQNEAQLEKSRLLSDRFSAERPKGSFSTLEIQRTEQGDSAMYLCASSLAGNNQPQHFGDGTRLSIL.

The chain uses TRBV6-2 or TRBV6-3 and TRBJ2-3; tentative D call: TRBD2 (6 bases). The CDR3 totals 14 residues. The V end lost 3 bases, the J end lost 1 base, and 8 bases lay between the germline ends. The V gene's germline CDR1 is MNHEY and CDR2 SVGEGT. The chain's CDR3 is CASSYSGRTDTQYF. The CDR3 coding sequence is TGTGCCAGCAGTTATAGCGGTCGCACAGATACGCAGTATTTT.

The CDR3, as DNA: TGTGCCAGCAGCCCTCCCAGGGGGCGCTTAAACACTGAAGCTTTCTTT. Encoded protein: CASSPPRGRLNTEAFF. The gene calls are TRBV3-1 and TRBJ1-1, with 8 bases matching TRBD1. The CDR3 runs 16 residues. From germline, CDR1 is LGHDT and CDR2 YNNKEL (reference sequence). Trimming took 4 bases from V and 2 from J; bases not matched to a gene: 9. Full variable domain (remainder filled in from reference TRBV3-1 and TRBJ1-1): DTAVSQTPKYLVTQMGNDKSIKCEQNLGHDTMYWYKQDSKKFLKIMFSYNNKELIINETVPNRFSPKSPDKAHLNLHINSLELGDSAVYFCASSPPRGRLNTEAFFGQGTRLTVV.